This entry describes one T cell receptor (beta chain). The sample comes from a study of blood T cell repertoires in COVID-19. On the study more broadly: The United States, Italy and Spain were the sources of the acute and convalescent COVID-19 samples. From T cells, B-cell-depleted T cells, or PBMCs came the material, which was cDNA or gDNA.

Germline assignment: CDR1 SGHRS and CDR2 YFSETQ. The germline V and J ends were trimmed by 2 bases and 6 bases, with 11 bases remaining between them. The CDR3 is 13 amino acids. How the authors handled the data: Amplification with reference gene primers provided the estimates of nucleated cell counts. Repertoires were generated with immunoSEQ multiplex PCR, while TCRdb's copy carries only in-frame clones and drops some. The V and J calls and the clone size are those of that table, but D and trimming were determined from the DNA. Among about 29,000 clones, less than 85% were seen once, and the ten largest hold roughly 1.8%.

The chain recombines TRBV5-1 with TRBJ1-1; maybe TRBD1 (6 bases). The receptor was derived from a man older than 75 with active or convalescent COVID-19. Sequencing input: peripheral blood. The CDR3: CASSLGRGAEAFF. The CDR3 nucleotides are TGCGCCAGCAGCTTAGGGAGGGGGGCTGAAGCTTTCTTT.